This T cell receptor (beta chain) stems from a study of T-cell reconstitution after alpha-beta-depleted transplantation in children. The table lists this clonotype with many counts. Unique molecular identifiers tagged the TCRbeta library. TCRdb re-analysed the PCR reads in MiXCR, keeping a single row per CDR3 protein. There are 90,000 to 130,000 distinct CDR3 sequences in the sample; about 9.3% occur only once, and 8% lies in the top ten. The V and J ends lost 0 bases and 4 bases, in that order; junction bases with no gene match: 5. The CDR3 has 17 residues. Germline V gives CDR1 SGHNT, CDR2 YYREEE (reference sequence).

The V call is TRBV5-4, the J call TRBJ2-3; 13 bases match TRBD2. The specimen was PBMCs from the stem cell graft donor, collected from the stem cell graft. This receptor was obtained from a human donor who donated a stem cell graft to a child with acute lymphoblastic leukemia. CDR3 protein: CASSLGTSGSLADTQYF. Here the CDR3 DNA reads TGTGCCAGCAGCTTGGGGACTAGCGGGAGTTTGGCAGATACGCAGTATTTT. The entire variable domain, with the rest obtained from reference TRBV5-4 and TRBJ2-3, is as follows: ETGVTQSPTHLIKTRGQQVTLRCSSQSGHNTVSWYQQALGQGPQFIFQYYREEENGRGNFPPRFSGLQFPNYSSELNVNALELDDSALYLCASSLGTSGSLADTQYFGPGTRLTVL.